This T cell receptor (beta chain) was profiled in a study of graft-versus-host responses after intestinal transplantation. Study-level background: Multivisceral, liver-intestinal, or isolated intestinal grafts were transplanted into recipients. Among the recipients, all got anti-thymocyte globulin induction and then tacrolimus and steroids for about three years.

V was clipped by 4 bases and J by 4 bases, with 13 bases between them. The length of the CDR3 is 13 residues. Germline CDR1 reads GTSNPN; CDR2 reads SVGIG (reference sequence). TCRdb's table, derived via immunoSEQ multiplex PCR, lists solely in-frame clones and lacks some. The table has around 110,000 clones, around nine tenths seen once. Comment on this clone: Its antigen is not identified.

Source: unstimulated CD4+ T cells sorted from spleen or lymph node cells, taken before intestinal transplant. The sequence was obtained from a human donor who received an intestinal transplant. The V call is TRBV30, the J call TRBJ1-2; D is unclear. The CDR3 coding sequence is TGTGCCTGGATCGGTGGAGGAGGCTATGGCTACACCTTC. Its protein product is CAWIGGGGYGYTF.